This T cell receptor beta chain is from a study of blood T cell repertoires in COVID-19. Study-level information: Collection of acute and convalescent COVID-19 samples took place in the United States, Italy and Spain. PBMCs, B-cell-depleted T cells, or T cells provided the cDNA or gDNA that made up the material.

V lost 5 bases and J lost 5, with 18 bases in between. This CDR3 has 15 residues. Germline values: CDR1 SEHNR, CDR2 FQNEAQ (reference sequence). Per the study methods: For nucleated cells, counts were estimated from reference gene primer amplification. TCRdb keeps only in-frame clones here, not all; method: immunoSEQ multiplex PCR. V, J and clone size are those of that table, while D and trimming were read from the DNA. The sample lists a few hundred thousand clones, roughly 87% occurring once. The clonotype comes from a woman between 45 and 65 years old who had recovered from COVID-19. This chain uses TRBV7-9 with TRBJ2-5; D remains ambiguous. Sequenced material: peripheral blood. CDR3: CASSPRGLVGETQYF. The CDR3 nucleotides read TGTGCCAGCAGCCCAAGAGGCCTAGTCGGCGAGACCCAGTACTTC.